The 17 T cell receptor beta chains below were found in one sample sequenced in a study of technical replicates of blood from a few donors. Clones were read by immunoSEQ multiplex PCR, and TCRdb kept only the in-frame ones, dropping some. Of fewer than 90,000 clones listed, about 96% are singletons. Material for sequencing was T cells isolated from PBMCs. These receptors were taken from a human donor in good health.

V is TRBV7-2 and J is TRBJ2-7; 8 nucleotides align to TRBD1. The CDR3 consists of 15 residues. CDR1 and CDR2 (germline): SGHTA, FQGNSA. The V segment lost 8 bases and the J segment 6 bases; nucleotides outside the gene matches: 15. In DNA, the CDR3 is TGTGCCAGCTCCGGTCCAGGGGGCTCGTCATCCGAGCAGTACTTC. Translating gives CASSGPGGSSSEQYF.

As for this clone: A read error may account for a junction end that differs from germline. The chain joins TRBV7-7 to TRBJ2-2, with D maybe TRBD2 (5 bases). The germline gives CDR1 SSHAT, CDR2 FNYEAQ (reference sequence). This CDR3 is 14 amino acids long. In DNA form, the CDR3 reads TGTGCTAGCAGCTCCGGACTGACCACCGGGGAGCTGTTTTTT. Amino acids: CASSSGLTTGELFF. Looking up the rest from reference TRBV7-7 and TRBJ2-2 gives the full variable domain: GAGVSQSPRYKVTKRGQDVTLRCDPISSHATLYWYQQALGQGPEFLTYFNYEAQPDKSGLPSDRFSAERPEGSISTLTIQRTEQRDSAMYRCASSSGLTTGELFFGEGSRLTVL.

The DNA of the CDR3 is TGTGCCAGCAGCTATCACGACCGGGACATTGCCCAAGCTTTCTTT. As protein: CASSYHDRDIAQAFF. The V and J genes are TRBV7-2 and TRBJ1-1, with D tentatively TRBD1 (6 bases). The germline V gene has CDR1 SGHTA and CDR2 FQGNSA. V lost 4 bases and J 9 bases, leaving 21 bases between the germline ends. The CDR3 contains 15 residues.

The chain combines TRBV4-2 with TRBJ1-1, with D tentatively TRBD1 (5 bases). The CDR3 has 15 amino acids. V was pared by 0 bases and J by 5 bases, with 13 bases between. Germline assignment: CDR1 LGHNA and CDR2 YNFKEQ. In DNA form, the CDR3 reads TGTGCCAGCAGCCAAGAGGGGCGGTGGGATACTGAAGCTTTCTTT. This gives the protein CASSQEGRWDTEAFF.

The J gene is TRBJ1-1, the V gene TRBV5-6, with a weak D call TRBD1 (5 bases). In germline, CDR1 is SGHDT, CDR2 YYEEEE. Trimming took 3 bases from V and 5 from J, leaving 17 bases between them. CDR3 length equals 15 residues. CDR3 residues: CASSSPIQGGTEAFF. Here the CDR3 DNA reads TGTGCCAGCAGCTCCCCTATTCAGGGTGGTACTGAAGCTTTCTTT.

This chain connects TRBV5-1 to TRBJ2-7; 7 positions match TRBD1. This CDR3 is built from 15 residues. The germline CDR1 and CDR2 sequences are SGHRS and YFSETQ. Losses at the gene ends were 7 bases for V and 2 bases for J; bases not matched to a gene: 12. The CDR3 sequence is CASSLTTTGPYEQYF. CDR3 DNA sequence: TGCGCCAGCTCTTTAACCACGACAGGGCCCTACGAGCAGTACTTC.

The chain recombines TRBV7-6 with TRBJ1-3, with unresolved D. There are 13 residues in the CDR3. In germline, CDR1 is SGHVS, CDR2 FNYEAQ. Trimming pared 5 bases from V and 2 bases from J, leaving 7 bases between. CDR3 bases: TGTGCCAGCAGCCCACATCCTGGAAACACCATATATTTT. It is translated as CASSPHPGNTIYF.

The chain couples TRBV30 to TRBJ2-2; a weak D match, TRBD2 (6 bases). The CDR3 loop spans 15 amino acids. CDR1 and CDR2 from the germline V gene are GTSNPN and SVGIG (reference sequence). V was pared by 1 base and J by 0 bases, with 9 bases between. CDR3 sequence (DNA): TGTGCCTGGAGTGATTCTAGCGCGAACACCGGGGAGCTGTTTTTT. As protein: CAWSDSSANTGELFF.

The genes are TRBV5-4 and TRBJ2-5, with TRBD1 matching over 8 bases. CDR3 size: 14 residues. J gave up 1 base and V 4 bases, and 3 bases lay outside the gene matches. Per the germline V gene, CDR1 is SGHNT and CDR2 is YYREEE (reference sequence). The CDR3 reads CASSPGGVQETQYF. The CDR3 DNA sequence: TGTGCCAGCAGCCCAGGGGGCGTCCAAGAGACCCAGTACTTC. The complete variable domain, with remaining parts taken from reference TRBV5-4 and TRBJ2-5, reads ETGVTQSPTHLIKTRGQQVTLRCSSQSGHNTVSWYQQALGQGPQFIFQYYREEENGRGNFPPRFSGLQFPNYSSELNVNALELDDSALYLCASSPGGVQETQYFGPGTRLLVL.

J is TRBJ2-1 and V is TRBV7-9; tentative D call: TRBD2 (6 bases). The ends were cut back, 3 bases at V and 9 bases at J, with 21 bases in the middle. Germline CDR1 is SEHNR and CDR2 is FQNEAQ (reference sequence). The CDR3 length is 16 residues. CDR3 in amino acids: CASSFPAGPSHSEQFF. CDR3 DNA: TGTGCCAGCAGCTTCCCGGCGGGGCCATCTCACAGTGAGCAGTTCTTC.

The chain couples TRBV6-5 to TRBJ2-7, with 7 bases lining up with TRBD1. CDR1 is MNHEY, CDR2 SVGAGI, per germline. The ends lost 2 bases at V and 6 bases at J; junction bases unmatched: 1. The CDR3 is 12 residues long. As DNA, the CDR3 is TGTGCCAGCAGTTACCGGACAGGCGAGCAGTACTTC. This sequence encodes CASSYRTGEQYF.

The rearrangement uses TRBV28 and TRBJ2-2, with TRBD2 matching 7 bases. The CDR3 is made up of 15 amino acids. V lost 6 bases, J lost 4 bases, and 8 bases stayed unmatched. Germline CDR1 is MDHEN and CDR2 is SYDVKM. This chain's CDR3 is CASSLGGTVTGELFF. DNA of the CDR3: TGTGCCAGCAGCCTGGGGGGGACGGTCACCGGGGAGCTGTTTTTT. The whole variable domain, filled in from reference TRBV28 and TRBJ2-2, reads DVKVTQSSRYLVKRTGEKVFLECVQDMDHENMFWYRQDPGLGLRLIYFSYDVKMKEKGDIPEGYSVSREKKERFSLILESASTNQTSMYLCASSLGGTVTGELFFGEGSRLTVL.

The gene calls are TRBV15 and TRBJ2-1, with 7 bases that match TRBD2. There are 13 residues in the CDR3. The J segment lost 9 bases and the V segment lost 1 base, leaving 3 bases of the junction unmatched. Per germline, CDR1 LNHNV and CDR2 YYDKDF (reference sequence). In DNA, the CDR3 is TGTGCCACCAGCAGAGTGGGGGGGGGTGAGCAGTTCTTC. This gives the protein CATSRVGGGEQFF. Using reference TRBV15 and TRBJ2-1 for the parts outside the CDR3, the full variable domain is DAMVIQNPRYQVTQFGKPVTLSCSQTLNHNVMYWYQQKSSQAPKLLFHYYDKDFNNEADTPDNFQSRRPNTSFCFLDIRSPGLGDTAMYLCATSRVGGGEQFFGPGTRLTVL.

The rearrangement links TRBV4-2 to TRBJ1-2, with D tentatively TRBD1 (5 bases). In germline, CDR1 is LGHNA, CDR2 YNFKEQ. This CDR3 is 18 amino acids long. The germline V and J ends were trimmed by 3 bases and 4 bases, with 24 bases remaining between them. The CDR3 coding sequence is TGTGCCAGCAGCCAGAACTCCGAGGGAGGGGCGCGTGTCTATGGCTACACCTTC. Protein product: CASSQNSEGGARVYGYTF.

The chain carries TRBV9 and TRBJ2-1, with TRBD2 identical over 9 bases. Germline V gene sequence: CDR1 SGDLS, CDR2 YYNGEE. With V trimmed by 0 bases and J by 0 bases, 10 bases remained unmatched. This CDR3 region has 19 residues. CDR3 coding DNA: TGTGCCAGCAGCGTAGTCGGCGGGGGGGCCGGGGGCTCCTACAATGAGCAGTTCTTC. Encoded protein: CASSVVGGGAGGSYNEQFF.

The genes are TRBV12-5 and TRBJ2-7, with 9 bases lining up with TRBD2. Trimming at V came to 7 bases and at J to 0 bases, leaving 4 bases not matched to a gene. The germline gives CDR1 LGHNT, CDR2 FRNRAP. The CDR3 has 14 amino acids. CDR3 coding DNA: TGTGCTAGTGCCCCTAGCGGGGACTCCTACGAGCAGTACTTC. This gives the protein CASAPSGDSYEQYF. The full variable domain, completed using reference TRBV12-5 and TRBJ2-7, is DARVTQTPRHKVTEMGQEVTMRCQPILGHNTVFWYRQTMMQGLELLAYFRNRAPLDDSGMPKDRFSAEMPDATLATLKIQPSEPRDSAVYFCASAPSGDSYEQYFGPGTRLTVT.

This chain connects TRBV6-6 to TRBJ2-7, with TRBD1 matching 8 bases. The CDR3 contains 12 residues. Germline trimming cut 2 bases from V and 6 bases from J; bases unmatched to any gene: 0. Per the germline V gene, CDR1 is MNHNY and CDR2 is SVGAGI (reference sequence). CDR3 protein: CASSYDRGEQYF. CDR3 DNA: TGTGCCAGCAGTTACGACAGGGGCGAGCAGTACTTC.